This T cell receptor (beta chain) derives from a study of cytomegalovirus exposure and HLA in healthy donors. Overall study results and limits: Reports showed the classifier diagnosing cytomegalovirus status with high specificity and sensitivity. Immune exposure data for these donors was limited to CMV serostatus. Analyses of presence/absence relied on an assumption of roughly uniform sequencing depth across donors. Being indistinguishable, some V segments were excluded, TRBV6-2 and TRBV6-3 among them.

The primer mix had 60 Vbeta and 13 Jbeta primers. The data were produced by immunoSEQ multiplex PCR, yet TCRdb's version contains in-frame clones alone and is incomplete. Of about 76,000 clones in the sample, under 80% were seen once. Of note for this clone: Its antigen is not known.

The V end lost 7 bases, the J end lost 2 bases, and 6 bases lay between the germline ends. CDR1 is LNHDA, CDR2 SQIVND, per germline (reference sequence). The CDR3 is made up of 13 amino acids. The gene calls are TRBV19 and TRBJ2-6; D remains unclear. Sequenced: PBMCs. This clonotype was sampled from a male donor in good health and CMV-seropositive. CDR3 DNA: TGTGCCAGTACTGAGACTGGGGCCAACGTCCTGACTTTC. It translates to CASTETGANVLTF.